This T cell receptor beta chain came from a study of regulatory and conventional T cells in breast cancer (dated by TCRdb to about 2015). Libraries were built with PCR. Sequenced on an Illumina MiSeq. The public reads were run again by TCRdb, first through fastp at Q25 and then through MiXCR, and only productive beta chains were kept. Every distinct CDR3 protein forms one entry, paired with its most common genes and DNA. The sample profile shows 9,500 or so distinct CDR3 sequences; roughly a third of them were found once. The ten largest clones represent roughly 6% of the sample. CDR1 and CDR2 are drawn from the germline V gene (reference sequence): LNHDA, SQIVND. The CDR3 numbers 13 residues from cysteine through phenylalanine. CDR3 DNA is the only sequence kept; it has 39 bases, read in frame from the first base. Notes on this clonotype: Which antigen it targets is not known. A junction end diverges from the germline sequence, so it may reflect a read error.

Sample: conventional T cells from blood. Recombination connected TRBV19 to TRBJ1-1; 10 junctional bases match TRBD1. The receptor's source is a male donor in good health. DNA sequence: TGTGCCAGTAGTGTAGACAGGGGGCGTGAAGCTTTCTTT. It translates as CASSVDRGREAFF.